These 2 T cell receptor beta chains came from one sample sequenced in a study of Ad26.COV2.S vaccination and SARS-CoV-2 variants. The method was immunoSEQ multiplex PCR; TCRdb's version includes in-frame clones alone and lacks a portion of them. The table lists around 450,000 clones, 89% of them singletons, with roughly 2.5% in the top ten. The treatment here: over 15 received Ad26.COV2.S at low or high dose, single or two shots; 5 received placebo; per-sample allocation not given. On day 63 after the first injection, vaccine and placebo recipients gave samples. The sample was peripheral blood, taken in a trial of Ad26.COV2.S vaccine versus placebo. The receptors stem from a person aged 18-60 years who received the Ad26.COV2.S COVID-19 vaccine or a placebo.

The gene calls are TRBV5-1 and TRBJ2-5; 11 bases match TRBD2. This CDR3 is built from 17 residues. Germline CDR1 is SGHRS and CDR2 is YFSETQ. V shed 0 bases and J 0 bases; nucleotides not matched to a gene: 4. CDR3 protein: CASSLGLAGGHQETQYF. DNA for the CDR3: TGCGCCAGCAGCTTGGGCCTAGCGGGAGGCCACCAAGAGACCCAGTACTTC.

The rearrangement uses TRBV7-2 and TRBJ2-2, with 15 nucleotides matching TRBD2. The germline CDR1 and CDR2 sequences are SGHTA and FQGNSA. The CDR3 covers 17 residues. Trimming cost V 1 base and J 4 bases; bases outside gene matches: 1. As DNA, the CDR3 is TGTGCCAGCAGCTTAGGGGGACTAGCGGGAGGCACCGGGGAGCTGTTTTTT. Its translation is CASSLGGLAGGTGELFF.